This TCR beta chain was retrieved from a study of T cells after yellow fever vaccination. This clonotype occurred many times. Trimming removed 4 bases from V and 0 bases from J, with 9 bases in between. CDR1 is MDHEN and CDR2 is SYDVKM in the germline V gene. This CDR3 spans 14 amino acids. One entry per CDR3 protein results from TCRdb running MiXCR on the 5' RACE reads. The sample comprises about 200,000 distinct CDR3 sequences, 3.2% of which are singletons, and 3.2% rests with the top ten. The receptor was isolated from a man between 18 and 35 years old who received the YFV17D yellow fever vaccine. The specimen comprised CD4+ T cells sorted from PBMCs, sampled 10 days after the yellow fever booster vaccination. The chain couples TRBV28 to TRBJ2-5, with a possible D match to TRBD1 (5 bases). The CDR3 nucleotides are TGTGCCAGCAGTTCTGCAGGGTACCAAGAGACCCAGTACTTC. As protein: CASSSAGYQETQYF.